What follows describes a single TCR beta chain. Replicate PCRs from sorted subsets contained around 190 ng DNA, which is 30,000 to 35,000 T cell genomes. Per the original data handling: Junction-only sequences without quality scores were provided by ImmunoSEQ, so filtering was different. Produced via immunoSEQ multiplex PCR; TCRdb's table is partial and in-frame only. That table gives V, J and clone size, and the DNA gave D and trimming. The sample records a few million clones, 85% to 95% being singletons. CDR1 and CDR2 from the germline V gene are SGHRS and YFSETQ. CDR3 length: 17 residues. Trimming took off 0 bases at V and 0 bases at J, with 16 bases between the two ends. This entry belongs to a study of shared clonotypes between healthy human individuals. Study details: A donor's plate count was three for CD4 naive and three for CD4 memory; CD8 naive had two and CD8 memory one.

Sequenced sample: naive CD4+ T cells from PBMCs. Subset described: CD45RA+ positively selected. The chain has TRBV5-1 and TRBJ2-7; perhaps TRBD2 as D (6 bases). The receptor's source is a man between 18 and 29 years old in good health. Some clones in this sample may be carry-over from other donors' samples. The CDR3 protein is CASSLGGGGASSYEQYF. The DNA for the CDR3 is TGCGCCAGCAGCTTGGGGGGTGGAGGGGCCAGCTCCTACGAGCAGTACTTC.